A single sample is the source of the 8 T cell receptor beta chains below, sequenced in a study of T cells expressing NK-cell markers (dated by TCRdb to the early 2020s). The library was made by 5' RACE. TCRdb names Illumina HiSeq 2000 as the instrument used. TCRdb reprocessed the reads into one record per CDR3 protein sequence, lacking DNA. The sample table gives about 460,000 distinct CDR3 sequences. The top ten constitute over 1.3% of the sample. The sequencing input was blood T cells: a sorted CD56 or NKG2C T cell subset, CD4+ or CD8+ T cells, or bulk PBMC T cells (not recorded which). These receptors all stem from a woman in her fifties or sixties in good health. Donor details come from another sample of the same person, matched by shared clones.

The chain recombines TRBV20-1 with TRBJ2-7; TCRdb gives TRBD2 as the D gene, but with no DNA this cannot be confirmed. The CDR3 has 16 residues. Germline CDR1 DFQATT, CDR2 SNEGSKA (reference sequence). CDR3 loop: CSARALRGPSSYEQYF.

V usage is TRBV6-4 and J usage is TRBJ2-3; TCRdb calls TRBD1, which cannot be checked without DNA. The CDR3 is made up of 15 amino acids. Germline loops: CDR1 MRHNA, CDR2 SNTAGT. This chain's CDR3 is CASSAEGGAHYTQYF.

The chain uses TRBV20-1 and TRBJ1-1; checking the TCRdb D call of TRBD1 is not possible without DNA. Germline assignment: CDR1 DFQATT and CDR2 SNEGSKA (reference sequence). The CDR3 is 13 residues long. CDR3 loop: CSGRGAMNTEAFF.

This chain connects TRBV24-1 to TRBJ2-1. The CDR3 length is 14 residues. Germline CDR1 reads KGHDR; CDR2 reads SFDVKD. CDR3 sequence: CATRISTSYNEQFF.

The rearrangement uses TRBV5-1 and TRBJ2-7; with no DNA, the TCRdb D assignment of TRBD2 cannot be verified. From germline, CDR1 is SGHRS and CDR2 YFSETQ. The CDR3 consists of 15 residues. The CDR3 here is CASSRLGLAGSEQYF. The variable domain in full, with the rest retrieved from reference TRBV5-1 and TRBJ2-7, is KAGVTQTPRYLIKTRGQQVTLSCSPISGHRSVSWYQQTPGQGLQFLFEYFSETQRNKGNFPGRFSGRQFSNSRSEMNVSTLELGDSALYLCASSRLGLAGSEQYFGPGTRLTVT.

This chain joins TRBV20-1 and TRBJ2-3; there is no DNA to check the TCRdb D call of TRBD2. From germline, CDR1 is DFQATT and CDR2 SNEGSKA (reference sequence). This CDR3 region has 11 residues. The CDR3 here is CSGLRRDTQYF.

The V and J genes are TRBV6-2 or TRBV6-3 and TRBJ2-5. Per germline, CDR1 MNHEY and CDR2 SVGEGT. The CDR3 extends over 11 amino acids. The chain's CDR3 is CATYNRMSQYF.

The chain has TRBV24-1 and TRBJ2-1; absent DNA, TCRdb's TRBD2 call cannot be checked. Germline CDR1 is KGHDR and CDR2 is SFDVKD. This CDR3 has 17 residues. CDR3 residues: CAIQRGPGTRGRNEQFF.